The 30 T cell receptor beta chains given below trace back to one sample, sequenced in a study of T cells in Graves' hyperthyroidism and ophthalmopathy. Amplified TCR beta CDR3 regions came from RNA transcripts. Researchers ran a first-round RT-PCR on the TCR CDR3 using the HTBI primer set. TCRdb reprocessed the multiplex PCR reads with MiXCR, giving one entry per CDR3 protein. The top ten hold 5.3% of the sample, which has under 550,000 distinct CDR3 sequences, approximately 13% seen once. The sequencing sample was made of blood. The origin of the receptors is a woman in her late teens or twenties with Graves' hyperthyroidism.

This clonotype was seen only a few times. CDR3: CATSVGYEQPQHF. The CDR3 region has the DNA TGTGCCACCAGTGTGGGGTATGAACAGCCCCAGCATTTT. The J gene is TRBJ1-5, the V gene TRBV24-1; D gene unclear. Germline CDR1 KGHDR, CDR2 SFDVKD. Trimming took 5 bases from V and 7 from J, leaving 11 bases between them. CDR3 length equals 13 residues.

The chain carries TRBV4-2 and TRBJ2-7; TRBD2 matches 7 bases. CDR3 size: 16 residues. V was clipped by 2 bases and J by 2 bases; unmatched bases: 9. Germline CDR1 reads LGHNA; CDR2 reads YNFKEQ. CDR3: CASSQSLAAAPYEQYF. The CDR3 DNA follows: TGTGCCAGCAGCCAATCGCTAGCGGCGGCCCCCTACGAGCAGTACTTC.

The sample holds many counts of this clonotype. The chain recombines TRBV18 with TRBJ2-7; no clear D gene. This CDR3 region has 13 residues. Germline lookup yields CDR1 KGHSH and CDR2 LQKENI. The V and J ends lost 4 bases and 0 bases respectively, with 7 bases between them. As DNA, the CDR3 is TGTGCCAGCTCACGGCCACCCTCCTACGAGCAGTACTTC. This encodes CASSRPPSYEQYF.

This clonotype occurred many times. The V gene is TRBV18, the J gene TRBJ2-1; D unclear. Germline-derived CDR1 and CDR2 are KGHSH and LQKENI. Trimming took off 2 bases at V and 0 bases at J, with 11 bases between the two ends. The CDR3 is 16 amino acids. The CDR3 spells CASSPFRDISYNEQFF. The CDR3 DNA reads TGTGCCAGCTCACCATTTAGAGACATCTCCTACAATGAGCAGTTCTTC.

This clonotype was counted ten times or more. The genes are TRBV7-9 and TRBJ1-1; 11 bases line up with TRBD1. Germline CDR1 reads SEHNR; CDR2 reads FQNEAQ (reference sequence). The CDR3 is 16 amino acids. The junction had 9 bases not matched to a gene; V was cut back by 4 bases and J by 5 bases. CDR3 DNA sequence: TGTGCCAGCAGCTCCACAGTCGGACAGGGGGCAACTGAAGCTTTCTTT. Translation gives CASSSTVGQGATEAFF.

J is TRBJ1-2 and V is TRBV28; D uncertain. The germline V and J ends were trimmed by 4 bases and 0 bases, with 15 bases remaining between them. The CDR3 runs 16 residues. Germline lookup yields CDR1 MDHEN and CDR2 SYDVKM. As DNA, the CDR3 is TGTGCCAGCAGTTCCTCGAGCCGATACTCTAACTATGGCTACACCTTC. Encoded protein: CASSSSSRYSNYGYTF.

This clonotype was seen many times. This chain links TRBV10-3 with TRBJ2-5; TRBD2 agrees at 11 bases. The CDR3 covers 15 residues. Germline assignment: CDR1 ENHRY and CDR2 SYGVKD. V lost 10 bases and J lost 5; bases outside the gene matches: 12. As DNA, the CDR3 is TGTGCCACCCGGGGTAGCGGGAGGGCCGTTGAGACCCAGTACTTC. Translation: CATRGSGRAVETQYF.

This clonotype was seen more than once but under ten times. J is TRBJ2-3 and V is TRBV20-1; D possibly corresponds to TRBD2 (5 bases). The V end lost 7 bases, the J end lost 3 bases, and 11 bases lay between the germline ends. The CDR3 extends over 12 amino acids. CDR1 and CDR2 from the germline V gene are DFQATT and SNEGSKA (reference sequence). The CDR3 sequence is CSEVGVTDTQYF. The CDR3 nucleotides are TGCAGTGAAGTGGGAGTTACAGATACGCAGTATTTT.

This clonotype appeared many times. This sequence joins TRBV29-1 and TRBJ1-2; 7 bases line up with TRBD1. CDR1 is SQVTM and CDR2 is ANQGSEA in the germline V gene. There are 13 residues in the CDR3. V lost 6 bases, J lost 0 bases, and 4 bases stayed unmatched. The CDR3 sequence: CSVRQGTNYGYTF. The CDR3 coding sequence is TGCAGCGTCCGACAGGGAACTAACTATGGCTACACCTTC. The variable domain in full, completed from reference TRBV29-1 and TRBJ1-2, reads SAVISQKPSRDICQRGTSLTIQCQVDSQVTMMFWYRQQPGQSLTLIATANQGSEATYESGFVIDKFPISRPNLTFSTLTVSNMSPEDSSIYLCSVRQGTNYGYTFGSGTRLTVV.

The rearrangement uses TRBV24-1 and TRBJ1-1; D not certain. Germline-derived CDR1 and CDR2 are KGHDR and SFDVKD. The length of the CDR3 is 14 residues. V dropped 4 bases and J dropped 5 bases, with 13 bases sitting between them. CDR3 sequence: CATSESGGETEAFF. In nucleotides, the CDR3 is TGTGCCACCAGTGAGTCAGGCGGAGAAACTGAAGCTTTCTTT.

This clonotype appeared many times. V and J are TRBV20-1 and TRBJ2-2; D might be TRBD2 (6 bases). The germline V gene encodes CDR1 DFQATT and CDR2 SNEGSKA (reference sequence). Trimming took 1 base from V and 3 from J, leaving 12 bases between them. The CDR3 has 15 amino acids. The CDR3 nucleotides read TGCAGTGCTAGAGTCACTAGCCATTACACCGGGGAGCTGTTTTTT. Residues: CSARVTSHYTGELFF.

There are many counts of this clonotype. One junction end disagrees with the germline gene, perhaps due to a read error. The gene calls are TRBV18 and TRBJ2-5; D is ambiguous. The CDR3 consists of 12 residues. Germline V lookup: CDR1 KGHSH, CDR2 LQKENI. CDR3 in amino acids: CASSPLQETQCF. The CDR3, as DNA: TGTGCCAGCTCACCACTCCAAGAGACCCAGTGCTTC.

This clonotype was observed at least ten times. The gene calls are TRBV5-1 and TRBJ2-1; tentatively, D is TRBD1 or TRBD2 (5 bases each). Germline CDR1 is SGHRS and CDR2 is YFSETQ. V was pared by 3 bases and J by 7 bases, with 17 bases between. The CDR3 covers 15 residues. CDR3 in amino acids: CASSWAGTRANEQFF. The CDR3 DNA follows: TGCGCCAGCAGCTGGGCCGGGACCAGGGCAAATGAGCAGTTCTTC.

This clonotype has more than one count but fewer than ten. This rearrangement joins TRBV7-8 to TRBJ1-4; D gene unclear. V dropped 9 bases and J dropped 0 bases, with 17 bases sitting between them. This CDR3 has 16 amino acids. CDR1 is SGHVS and CDR2 is FQNEAQ in the germline V gene. The CDR3 here is CASSGFGQTTNEKLFF. In DNA, the CDR3 is TGTGCCAGTTCGGGGTTCGGGCAGACAACTAATGAAAAACTGTTTTTT. The full variable domain, completed using reference TRBV7-8 and TRBJ1-4, is GAGVSQSPRYKVAKRGQDVALRCDPISGHVSLFWYQQALGQGPEFLTYFQNEAQLDKSGLPSDRFFAERPEGSVSTLKIQRTQQEDSAVYLCASSGFGQTTNEKLFFGSGTQLSVL.

This clonotype has at least ten counts. The genes are TRBV28 and TRBJ2-7; TRBD1 or TRBD2 may be the D gene (5 bases each). Per the germline V gene, CDR1 is MDHEN and CDR2 is SYDVKM. This CDR3 spans 14 amino acids. V was cut by 6 bases and J by 3 bases, with 15 bases left in between. The CDR3 region has the DNA TGTGCCAGCAGCCTTCGAGGGGATCACTACGAGCAGTACTTC. Its translation is CASSLRGDHYEQYF.

This clonotype has ten or more counts. The rearrangement links TRBV28 to TRBJ2-7; maybe TRBD2 (7 bases). The CDR3 length is 15 residues. From germline, CDR1 is MDHEN and CDR2 SYDVKM. The V end was cut by 1 base, the J end by 2 bases, with 12 bases between. The CDR3: CASSLFRGATYEQYF. DNA of the CDR3: TGTGCCAGCAGTTTATTTCGGGGGGCCACCTACGAGCAGTACTTC. Complete variable domain (other parts from reference TRBV28 and TRBJ2-7): DVKVTQSSRYLVKRTGEKVFLECVQDMDHENMFWYRQDPGLGLRLIYFSYDVKMKEKGDIPEGYSVSREKKERFSLILESASTNQTSMYLCASSLFRGATYEQYFGPGTRLTVT.

This clonotype has at least ten counts. The chain combines TRBV30 with TRBJ2-1, with 11 bases lining up with TRBD2. CDR1 is GTSNPN, CDR2 SVGIG, per germline (reference sequence). The CDR3 has 12 amino acids. J was trimmed by 6 bases and V by 5 bases; bases with no gene match: 0. The CDR3 loop is CAWGTSGNEQFF. Written as DNA, the CDR3 is TGTGCCTGGGGGACTAGCGGCAATGAGCAGTTCTTC.

This clonotype was detected many times. The chain recombines TRBV3-1 with TRBJ2-1; D uncertain. Germline V lookup: CDR1 LGHDT, CDR2 YNNKEL (reference sequence). V gave up 3 bases and J gave up 3 bases, with 9 bases separating them. The CDR3 runs to 14 residues. Here the CDR3 reads CASSHGSFYNEQFF. CDR3 DNA sequence: TGTGCCAGCAGCCACGGCTCTTTCTACAATGAGCAGTTCTTC.

At least ten counts were recorded for this clonotype. The genes are TRBV5-6 and TRBJ2-2; D remains unclear. This CDR3 is built from 13 residues. The V end lost 4 bases, the J end lost 5 bases, and 9 bases lay between the germline ends. Germline CDR1 reads SGHDT; CDR2 reads YYEEEE. CDR3 sequence: CASSQDRTGELFF. The CDR3 DNA reads as TGTGCCAGCAGCCAGGACCGGACCGGGGAGCTGTTTTTT. Supplemented by reference TRBV5-6 and TRBJ2-2, the full variable domain reads DAGVTQSPTHLIKTRGQQVTLRCSPKSGHDTVSWYQQALGQGPQFIFQYYEEEERQRGNFPDRFSGHQFPNYSSELNVNALLLGDSALYLCASSQDRTGELFFGEGSRLTVL.

This clonotype was found a few times. This chain connects TRBV6-1 to TRBJ1-6; D is possibly TRBD1 (6 bases). Germline CDR1 is MNHNS and CDR2 is SASEGT. The CDR3 has 17 residues. The germline V and J ends were trimmed by 3 bases and 4 bases, with 16 bases remaining between them. CDR3 DNA sequence: TGTGCCAGCAGTGATAACAGGGAAAAGGGATATAATTCACCCCTCCACTTT. Protein product: CASSDNREKGYNSPLHF.

This clonotype was found a few times. The V call is TRBV4-1, the J call TRBJ2-1, with D hard to call. CDR1 is MGHRA and CDR2 is YSYEKL in the germline V gene. CDR3 length: 15 residues. V was cut by 1 base and J by 5 bases, with 12 bases left in between. CDR3: CASSQGAVWDNEQFF. The CDR3 region has the DNA TGCGCCAGCAGCCAAGGGGCCGTCTGGGACAATGAGCAGTTCTTC.

The sample holds a few counts of this clonotype. The chain couples TRBV9 to TRBJ2-2, with D possibly being TRBD2 (6 bases). Germline V gene data show CDR1 as SGDLS and CDR2 as YYNGEE. The CDR3 has 14 residues. Deletions cut 1 base from V and 6 bases from J, with 10 bases between. As DNA, the CDR3 is TGTGCCAGCAGCGTAATAGGGGAGGCCGGGGAGCTGTTTTTT. Residues: CASSVIGEAGELFF.

This clonotype was counted ten times or more. The rearrangement uses TRBV29-1 and TRBJ2-3; 8 bases align to TRBD2. The CDR3 is 15 residues long. Trimming cost V 4 bases and J 0 bases; bases outside gene matches: 6. Germline V gene lookup returns CDR1 SQVTM and CDR2 ANQGSEA. DNA for the CDR3: TGCAGCGTTGTTTATAGCGGGACGAGCACAGATACGCAGTATTTT. Its protein is CSVVYSGTSTDTQYF.

The chain is built from TRBV27 and TRBJ1-2; a possible D gene is TRBD1 (5 bases). V was trimmed by 5 bases and J by 4 bases, leaving 11 bases between them. The CDR3 is 13 residues long. Germline V lookup: CDR1 MNHEY, CDR2 SMNVEV (reference sequence). The CDR3 spells CASSVRRGYGYTF. The CDR3 nucleotides are TGTGCCAGCAGTGTTCGGAGGGGCTATGGCTACACCTTC.

In the case of this clonotype: A much larger clone differs from this one at a single base, so this may be a read error. The chain links TRBV28 to TRBJ2-3; 8 bases are a match to TRBD1. Losses at the gene ends were 11 bases for V and 2 bases for J; bases not matched to a gene: 9. From germline, CDR1 is MDHEN and CDR2 SYDVKM. There are 14 residues in the CDR3. CDR3 nucleotide sequence: TGTGCCTTACACCGGGACAGGTACACAGATACGCAGTATTTT. Its translation is CALHRDRYTDTQYF.

This clonotype has ten or more counts. The chain recombines TRBV11-2 with TRBJ2-7; D is possibly TRBD2 (5 bases). This CDR3 is 14 amino acids long. The ends were cut back, 1 base at V and 6 bases at J, with 13 bases in the middle. Germline V gives CDR1 SGHAT, CDR2 FQNNGV. CDR3 protein: CASSLGVSDGEQYF. In DNA form, the CDR3 reads TGTGCCAGCAGCTTAGGGGTTAGCGACGGCGAGCAGTACTTC.

Only a few counts were recorded for this clonotype. V usage is TRBV4-1 and J usage is TRBJ2-7; D gene ambiguous. CDR1 and CDR2 from the germline V gene are MGHRA and YSYEKL. The CDR3 covers 15 residues. V was cut by 0 bases and J by 1 base, with 10 bases left in between. The CDR3 region has the DNA TGCGCCAGCAGCCAAGAAGCCCCTTCTTCCTACGAGCAGTACTTC. Translated, it gives CASSQEAPSSYEQYF.

The table lists this clonotype with many counts. V and J are TRBV2 and TRBJ1-5; unclear D gene. The ends were cut back, 7 bases at V and 2 bases at J, with 9 bases in the middle. This CDR3 has 13 residues. CDR1 SNHLY and CDR2 FYNNEI come from the germline V gene. The CDR3 nucleotides are TGTGCCAGCACCGAGGGAGGCAATCAGCCCCAGCATTTT. Amino acid sequence: CASTEGGNQPQHF.

In its sample, this clonotype was seen a few times. V and J are TRBV20-1 and TRBJ2-7, with D perhaps matching TRBD2 (6 bases). Germline CDR1 is DFQATT and CDR2 is SNEGSKA (reference sequence). This CDR3 is 16 amino acids long. Trimming removed 3 bases from V and 4 bases from J, with 22 bases in between. The CDR3 loop reads CSARASLATNKYEQYF. The CDR3 DNA follows: TGCAGTGCTAGGGCATCCCTAGCGACCAACAAGTACGAGCAGTACTTC.

Points on this clonotype: This CDR3 fails to terminate in the conserved phenylalanine or tryptophan, so it likely reflects a read error. The V gene is TRBV7-9, the J gene TRBJ2-5; D may match TRBD1 or TRBD2 (6 bases each). This CDR3 has 14 amino acids. Germline loops: CDR1 SEHNR, CDR2 FQNEAQ (reference sequence). V was clipped by 2 bases and J by 5 bases, with 12 bases between them. DNA of the CDR3: TGTGCCAGCAGCTTAAGGGGGGTGGAGGAGACCCAGTACCTC. Encoded protein: CASSLRGVEETQYL.